The source of this TCR beta chain is a study of technical replicates of blood from a handful of donors. Some clones are missing from TCRdb's copy, which holds only in-frame ones; the method was immunoSEQ multiplex PCR. The sample has approximately 70,000 clones, over 80% seen once. Only a few counts were recorded for this clone. Sequencing was done on a sample of T cells isolated from PBMCs. This receptor was taken from a human donor in good health.

As DNA, the CDR3 is TGTGCCAGCAGCTCCAGGATAATAAACACCGGGGAGCTGTTTTTT. It codes for CASSSRIINTGELFF. V gene TRBV9 combines with J gene TRBJ2-2; D call uncertain. There are 15 residues in the CDR3. Germline-derived CDR1 and CDR2 are SGDLS and YYNGEE. The germline V and J ends were trimmed by 4 bases and 2 bases, with 12 bases remaining between them.